A selection of T cell receptor beta chains follows, all from one sample in a study of blood T cell repertoires in COVID-19. The method was immunoSEQ multiplex PCR; TCRdb's version includes in-frame clones alone and lacks a portion of them. The sample lists 250,000 to 350,000 clones, around 87% occurring once. Sequenced: peripheral blood. The receptors shown here come from a woman aged 50 to 60 who had recovered from COVID-19. The CDR3 runs from the conserved cysteine through the conserved F or W. The D gene is left open where the match is weak. Where a row states a size, it is once, few, many or the class of an expanded clone; other rows omit it.

cdr3_nt	cdr3_aa	v_call	j_call	clone_size	d_call
TGCGCCAGCAGCTTGCCGACACCCCCCTACGAGCAGTACTTC	CASSLPTPPYEQYF	TRBV5-1	TRBJ2-7	-	-
TGTGCCAGCAGTTTATCGACAGGCAATGAGCAGTTCTTC	CASSLSTGNEQFF	TRBV12-3/TRBV12-4	TRBJ2-1	-	-
TGTGCCGGGGGGGAGGGATCCTACGAGCAGTACTTC	CAGGEGSYEQYF	TRBV28	TRBJ2-7	-	TRBD2
TGTGCCAGCAGCGGGGGGGGGAGCCGAAATGAGCAGTTCTTC	CASSGGGSRNEQFF	TRBV7-3	TRBJ2-1	-	TRBD2
TGTGCCAGCAGTTCACCTAGCGGGGGCACAGATACGCAGTATTTT	CASSSPSGGTDTQYF	TRBV6-5	TRBJ2-3	-	TRBD2
TGTGCCAGCAGCATTTCGGGGGATCAGCCCCAGCATTTT	CASSISGDQPQHF	TRBV7-9	TRBJ1-5	-	-
TGTGCCAGCAGCAGGGACAGTTACGAGCAGTACTTC	CASSRDSYEQYF	TRBV6-5	TRBJ2-7	-	TRBD1
TGTGCCAGCAGCCCATGGATAGCGGGAGTGGAGGACGAGCAGTACTTC	CASSPWIAGVEDEQYF	TRBV28	TRBJ2-7	-	TRBD2
TGCGCCAGACCGGGACAGGGGTACAATGAGCAGTTCTTC	CARPGQGYNEQFF	TRBV10-2	TRBJ2-1	-	TRBD1
TGTGCCAGCAGGGACTTACCGACAGGGAAGAATTCACCCCTCCACTTT	CASRDLPTGKNSPLHF	TRBV2	TRBJ1-6	-	TRBD1
TGTGCCAGCTCCGGCGGGGGCTACGAGCAGTACTTC	CASSGGGYEQYF	TRBV6-6	TRBJ2-7	-	TRBD2
TGTGCCAGCAGTAAGCGCCTACCAGACAATGAGCAGTTCTTC	CASSKRLPDNEQFF	TRBV5-4	TRBJ2-1	-	-
TGTGCCACCAGTGATGATAACAGGGAGACCCAGTACTTC	CATSDDNRETQYF	TRBV24-1	TRBJ2-5	once	-
TGTGCCAGCAGGGATAGGTTCGACAGGGCCCAAGAGACCCAGTACTTC	CASRDRFDRAQETQYF	TRBV27	TRBJ2-5	-	TRBD1
TGTGCCTGGAGTGCAGACTTCGGGGGCTACGAGCAGTACTTC	CAWSADFGGYEQYF	TRBV30	TRBJ2-7	-	-
TGTGCCAGTAGTATAGAGCGGGGATACACCGGGGAGCTGTTTTTT	CASSIERGYTGELFF	TRBV19	TRBJ2-2	-	-
TGTGCCAGCAGTGGGGGGACAGGGGGCACCGGGGAGCTGTTTTTT	CASSGGTGGTGELFF	TRBV27	TRBJ2-2	-	TRBD1
TGTGCCAGCAGCCGACCCAGCGGGACCTACAATGAGCAGTTCTTC	CASSRPSGTYNEQFF	TRBV11-2	TRBJ2-1	few	TRBD2
TGCAGCGTTGGAGGGGGGGGTGGCTACGAGCAGTACTTC	CSVGGGGGYEQYF	TRBV29-1	TRBJ2-7	-	-
TGTGCCAGCAGTACCCGACAGGGAAAGACTTTCTTT	CASSTRQGKTFF	TRBV28	TRBJ1-1	-	TRBD1
TGTGCCACCAGTGCCCGGGACAGGTCCTACGAGCAGTACTTC	CATSARDRSYEQYF	TRBV24-1	TRBJ2-7	-	TRBD1
TGTGCCACCAGCAGACAGGGAAAAGATACTGAAGCTTTCTTT	CATSRQGKDTEAFF	TRBV15	TRBJ1-1	-	-
TGCGCCAGCAGTGAGTCGGGCAGGGGCGAGGAAAAACTGTTTTTT	CASSESGRGEEKLFF	TRBV10-2	TRBJ1-4	-	-
TGTGCCACCCAATGGGGTAGCGTAGCGGAGCAGTTCTTC	CATQWGSVAEQFF	TRBV2	TRBJ2-1	-	-
TGTGCCATCAGTCCGGGGGAGGGGAGTGGCTACACCTTC	CAISPGEGSGYTF	TRBV10-3	TRBJ1-2	-	-
TGTGCCAGCAGTTTAACGGGAAGGGCCTACGAGCAGTACTTC	CASSLTGRAYEQYF	TRBV28	TRBJ2-7	-	-
TGTGCCACCAGCAGAGATCGGGGAAACAGCGCTACGCAGTATTTT	CATSRDRGNSATQYF	TRBV15	TRBJ2-3	-	-
TGTGCCAGCTCGACAGGGGGCGATCCGGCTTTCTTT	CASSTGGDPAFF	TRBV28	TRBJ1-1	-	TRBD1
TGTGCCAGCTCACCAAGCGAGGGGGAGCCCCAGCATTTT	CASSPSEGEPQHF	TRBV18	TRBJ1-5	-	-
TGTGCCAGCAGACCCGACAGGGGACATCAGCCCCAGCATTTT	CASRPDRGHQPQHF	TRBV3-1/TRBV3-2	TRBJ1-5	-	TRBD1
TGTGCAACGAAGGCCGCGGGGCTCTCTGAATGGGGTACTGAAGCTTTCTTT	CATKAAGLSEWGTEAFF	TRBV12-2	TRBJ1-1	-	-
TGTGCCAGCAGTAACAGGGGATTGGCAGATACGCAGTATTTT	CASSNRGLADTQYF	TRBV28	TRBJ2-3	-	TRBD1
TGCGCCAGCAGCCAAGATAGGCGTAGCGGGATGTACAATGAGCAGTTCTTC	CASSQDRRSGMYNEQFF	TRBV4-3	TRBJ2-1	once	TRBD2
TGTGCCAGCAGCTTTGGAGGGGGCAGGGGCAATGAGCAGTTCTTC	CASSFGGGRGNEQFF	TRBV7-2	TRBJ2-1	-	-
TGTGCCAGCAGTTACGGGGGGACCGTCACAGATACGCAGTATTTT	CASSYGGTVTDTQYF	TRBV6-6	TRBJ2-3	-	-
TGTGCCAGCAGCTTGGTCGGGGGGTTAGACGGCTACACCTTC	CASSLVGGLDGYTF	TRBV5-5	TRBJ1-2	few	-
TGCGCCAGCAGCCAATCCCTTGGTGGGAGCTCCTACAATGAGCAGTTCTTC	CASSQSLGGSSYNEQFF	TRBV4-3	TRBJ2-1	-	-
TGTGCCAGCAGCTTATATGGATCGGGGAATGAAAAACTGTTTTTT	CASSLYGSGNEKLFF	TRBV11-1	TRBJ1-4	-	-
TGTGCCAGCAGCCATTGGGGCAGGGATGGTGGCTACACCTTC	CASSHWGRDGGYTF	TRBV3-1/TRBV3-2	TRBJ1-2	few	-
TGTGCCAGCGCGAGAGGAGTTGGGGAGACCCAGTACTTC	CASARGVGETQYF	TRBV6-4	TRBJ2-5	-	-
TGCGCCAGCAGCCAAAGAACAGGGGGTAGGGTTGAAGCTTTCTTT	CASSQRTGGRVEAFF	TRBV4-3	TRBJ1-1	-	TRBD1
TGTGCCGGACAGGGAGCAGGGGAGCAGTACTTC	CAGQGAGEQYF	TRBV28	TRBJ2-7	-	TRBD1
TGTGCCAGCAGCCCCAGACTAGCCTCGACCAACTACGAGCAGTACTTC	CASSPRLASTNYEQYF	TRBV7-2	TRBJ2-7	-	TRBD2
TGTGCCAGCAGCTTACTAGCGGGAGGGCCCCTATACAATGAGCAGTTCTTC	CASSLLAGGPLYNEQFF	TRBV7-2	TRBJ2-1	-	TRBD2
TGTGCCAGCAGCCAACAGGGCGAGAGCAATCAGCCCCAGCATTTT	CASSQQGESNQPQHF	TRBV7-2	TRBJ1-5	once	-
TGTGCCAGCAGCCGACAGAGCTACGAGCAGTACTTC	CASSRQSYEQYF	TRBV5-6	TRBJ2-7	-	-
TGTGCCAGCAGCCGGCCTGTAGGTGGAGCTTTCGAACCTGGAAACACCATATATTTT	CASSRPVGGAFEPGNTIYF	TRBV28	TRBJ1-3	once	-
TGTGCCAGCAGCCGCGGTGGAGGGGGACAGAACTATGGCTACACCTTC	CASSRGGGGQNYGYTF	TRBV5-4	TRBJ1-2	few	TRBD1
TGTGCCATCAGTAACAGCTATGGCTACACCTTC	CAISNSYGYTF	TRBV10-3	TRBJ1-2	-	-
TGTGCCAGCAGTTTGCTGAGCTCCTACGAGCAGTACTTC	CASSLLSSYEQYF	TRBV27	TRBJ2-7	-	-
TGTGCCAGCAGCTTTAGCCCGGGACTAGCGGAGTACACCGGGGAGCTGTTTTTT	CASSFSPGLAEYTGELFF	TRBV28	TRBJ2-2	-	TRBD2